A selection of T cell receptor beta chains follows, all from one sample in a study of T cell repertoires in cytomegalovirus infection. MiXCR was run by TCRdb on the reads, yielding one entry per CDR3 protein. The sample shows 600,000 to 800,000 distinct CDR3 sequences, around 24% of them seen only once. The source material was CD8+ T cells from PBMCs. The receptors were sampled from a human donor in good health (CMV status not recorded). Some clones in this sample may be carry-over from other donors' samples. Each CDR3 is given with its conserved first and last residue. Each record gives: CDR3 DNA, CDR3 protein, CDR3 length, clone size, V gene, D gene, J gene. The D gene is left open where the match is weak. Clone size, where shown, is once, few, many, or a class for clones that have expanded.

TGTGCCAGCAGCTTAGGGGCGAATTACAATGAGCAGTTCTTC	CASSLGANYNEQFF	14	.	TRBV11-3	.	TRBJ2-1
TGTGCCAGCAGCTTATTTAGCAACACTGAAGCTTTCTTT	CASSLFSNTEAFF	13	many	TRBV7-6	.	TRBJ1-1
TGTGCCAGCAGCGAGACCGGGACAGGATTCCAAGAGACCCAGTACTTC	CASSETGTGFQETQYF	16	many	TRBV7-2	TRBD1	TRBJ2-5
TGTGCCAGCAGCTTATCCCGCGGGGGAATCCATGAGCAGTTCTTC	CASSLSRGGIHEQFF	15	.	TRBV11-2	TRBD2	TRBJ2-1
TGTGCCAGCAGCCCTCAAGAGGGGCCTTCCTACAATGAGCAGTTCTTC	CASSPQEGPSYNEQFF	16	few	TRBV11-2	.	TRBJ2-1
TGTGCCAGCAGCTTAGACGAAGGGAGTGGCACTGAAGCTTTCTTT	CASSLDEGSGTEAFF	15	many	TRBV7-9	.	TRBJ1-1
TGTGCCAGCAGTACCCTGGACAGGGGGCCGAGCACAGATACGCAGTATTTT	CASSTLDRGPSTDTQYF	17	many	TRBV12-3/TRBV12-4	TRBD1	TRBJ2-3
TGTGCCAGCAGCCGGGATCCATGGGGGCAAAAACAGCCCCAGCATTTT	CASSRDPWGQKQPQHF	16	.	TRBV5-5	.	TRBJ1-5
TGTGCCAGCACCCACGGACAGATGACCCCACAGCCCCAGCATTTT	CASTHGQMTPQPQHF	15	many	TRBV28	.	TRBJ1-5
TGTGCCAGCAGCGTAGCTGGGCCGAACACTGAAGCTTTCTTT	CASSVAGPNTEAFF	14	.	TRBV9	.	TRBJ1-1
TGCGCCAGCAGCCAAGGGGTAGAGCCTAACACTGAAGCTTTCTTT	CASSQGVEPNTEAFF	15	few	TRBV4-1	.	TRBJ1-1
TGTGCCAGTACCCAAGGTCAGGACTCGACCTGGAACATTCAGTACTTC	CASTQGQDSTWNIQYF	16	many	TRBV5-5	.	TRBJ2-4
TGTGCCAGCCAGGGGGGGGGCTATGAGACCCAGTACTTC	CASQGGGYETQYF	13	many	TRBV7-2	.	TRBJ2-5
TGTGCCAGCACAGGACAGGGGAAAAAGACTAATGAAAAACTGTTTTTT	CASTGQGKKTNEKLFF	16	.	TRBV2	TRBD1	TRBJ1-4
TGTGCCAGCAGTTACTCGGGGACAGGGAACGAGCAGTACTTC	CASSYSGTGNEQYF	14	.	TRBV6-5	TRBD1	TRBJ2-7
TGTACCAGCAGCCCCCCCGGGGGCCCGAACACTGAAGCTTTCTTT	CTSSPPGGPNTEAFF	15	.	TRBV7-9	.	TRBJ1-1
TGTGCCAGCAGCTTATCGAATAGCTACTACAATGAGCAGTTCTTC	CASSLSNSYYNEQFF	15	many	TRBV11-2	.	TRBJ2-1
TGTGCCAGCAGCTTAGATTACCAGTTCGGAGATACAGATACGCAGTATTTT	CASSLDYQFGDTDTQYF	17	many	TRBV7-8	.	TRBJ2-3
TGTGCCACATACAGAGACACCGGGGAGCTGTTTTTT	CATYRDTGELFF	12	.	TRBV2	.	TRBJ2-2
TGTGCCAGCAGCTGGGGACAGGGGGTGCAGGATGAGCAGTTCTTC	CASSWGQGVQDEQFF	15	many	TRBV7-2	TRBD1	TRBJ2-1
TGTGCCAGCAGTGACCCGACAGCGAGGGGGGAGACCCAGTACTTC	CASSDPTARGETQYF	15	.	TRBV2	.	TRBJ2-5
TGTGCCAGCAGCCTAGAGCTACAGGGGCCGCGCTATGGCTACACCTTC	CASSLELQGPRYGYTF	16	many	TRBV7-8	TRBD1	TRBJ1-2
TGTACCATCAGTGAGTCGAGTGATGGGGACTACGAGCAGTACTTC	CTISESSDGDYEQYF	15	.	TRBV10-3	.	TRBJ2-7
TGCGCCAGCAGCTTGCCACGACAGGGGCCGAGGGAGACCCAGTACTTC	CASSLPRQGPRETQYF	16	.	TRBV5-1	TRBD1	TRBJ2-5
TGTGCCAGCAGCTTCGGTTGGGACAGGGAGGCCACCGGGGAGCTGTTTTTT	CASSFGWDREATGELFF	17	.	TRBV5-4	TRBD1	TRBJ2-2
TGTGCCAGCAGTTTAACGTGGGGAGGGGAAGCTTTCTTT	CASSLTWGGEAFF	13	many	TRBV27	.	TRBJ1-1
TGTGCCAGCAGTGGGTGGACAGGGCGAACCGGGGAGCTGTTTTTT	CASSGWTGRTGELFF	15	few	TRBV6-1	TRBD1	TRBJ2-2
TGTGCCAGCGGTGCAGGAGGCAGCTCCTACGAGCAGTACTTC	CASGAGGSSYEQYF	14	.	TRBV27	.	TRBJ2-7
TGTGCCAGCAGAACACCCGGGACAGGGCGTAACAATGAGCAGTTCTTC	CASRTPGTGRNNEQFF	16	few	TRBV7-9	TRBD1	TRBJ2-1
TGCAGTGCTAGATTCGGTAGAGGACTTCTCCAAGAGACCCAGTACTTC	CSARFGRGLLQETQYF	16	few	TRBV20-1	.	TRBJ2-5
TGTGCCAGCACTACAACAGCTTCCTACAATGAGCAGTTCTTC	CASTTTASYNEQFF	14	many	TRBV12-3/TRBV12-4	.	TRBJ2-1
TGTGCCAGCAGCCGCGGGACAGGGGAGTTGAACACTGAAGCTTTCTTT	CASSRGTGELNTEAFF	16	many	TRBV7-9	TRBD1	TRBJ1-1
TGCAGCGTAGCGGGGGGGCAATCCTACAATGAGCAGTTCTTC	CSVAGGQSYNEQFF	14	many	TRBV29-1	TRBD2	TRBJ2-1
TGTGCCAGTAGTCCTGGGCCCGGGACTAGCGGGGGGCGCTCCTACAATGAGCAGTTCTTC	CASSPGPGTSGGRSYNEQFF	20	.	TRBV19	TRBD2	TRBJ2-1
TGTGCCAGCAGCGCGGCGCTGGGACGTAACAATGAGCAGTTCTTC	CASSAALGRNNEQFF	15	.	TRBV9	.	TRBJ2-1
TGCAGTGCTAGAAATATGGATTACAATGAGCAGTTCTTC	CSARNMDYNEQFF	13	once	TRBV20-1	.	TRBJ2-1
TGTGCCAGCAGCTTACTGATAGGTGCCTACGAGCAGTACTTC	CASSLLIGAYEQYF	14	many	TRBV7-2	.	TRBJ2-7
TGTGCCAGCAGCCCCGGACAGGGAACGAACACTGAAGCTTTCTTT	CASSPGQGTNTEAFF	15	many	TRBV7-9	TRBD1	TRBJ1-1
TGTGCCAGCAGCCCTCGGTGGGGGATTGACACCGGGGAGCTGTTTTTT	CASSPRWGIDTGELFF	16	many	TRBV7-6	.	TRBJ2-2
TGTGCCAGCAGCTCGAACGACAGGGTTTCATCGGTCGCAACTAATGAAAAACTGTTTTTT	CASSSNDRVSSVATNEKLFF	20	many	TRBV7-9	TRBD1	TRBJ1-4
TGCAGTGCCAGAACCAGTAGCCAAGAGACCCAGTACTTC	CSARTSSQETQYF	13	.	TRBV20-1	.	TRBJ2-5
TGTGCCAGCAGCCCCGGGTCCGGGGCCAACGTCCTGACTTTC	CASSPGSGANVLTF	14	many	TRBV7-9	.	TRBJ2-6
TGTGCCAGCAGCCAAGGACCAGGGGAATGGGAAAAACTGTTTTTT	CASSQGPGEWEKLFF	15	few	TRBV14	.	TRBJ1-4
TGTGCCAGCAGCTTGGAAGCCCTAACCCTATCCACAGATACGCAGTATTTT	CASSLEALTLSTDTQYF	17	.	TRBV5-6	.	TRBJ2-3
TGTGCCAGCGGAAACCTTCCCGGACAGCTGAACACCGGGGAGCTGTTTTTT	CASGNLPGQLNTGELFF	17	few	TRBV9	.	TRBJ2-2
TGTGCCAGCAGGGCCGTCGCAACTAATGAAAAACTGTTTTTT	CASRAVATNEKLFF	14	many	TRBV12-3/TRBV12-4	.	TRBJ1-4
TGTGCCAGCAGCTTCACTAGCAGGAATGAGCAGTTCTTC	CASSFTSRNEQFF	13	many	TRBV7-9	.	TRBJ2-1
TGTGCCAGCAGTCCGAGACAGGGCAATCTTATTCAGCCCCAGCATTTT	CASSPRQGNLIQPQHF	16	many	TRBV6-5	TRBD1	TRBJ1-5
TGTGCCAGCAGTTTTCTGGACGGGGGGAGGTCAGATACGCAGTATTTT	CASSFLDGGRSDTQYF	16	.	TRBV12-3/TRBV12-4	TRBD2	TRBJ2-3
TGTGCCAGCAGCCGACCCACCGAAGTTACCTCTGGAAACACCATATATTTT	CASSRPTEVTSGNTIYF	17	.	TRBV14	.	TRBJ1-3
TGTGCCAGCATGGACAGGCCTGGGAACACTGAAGCTTTCTTT	CASMDRPGNTEAFF	14	.	TRBV2	TRBD1	TRBJ1-1
TGTGCCAGCAGCTTAGCCGAAAAGTACGGTGAAAAACTGTTTTTT	CASSLAEKYGEKLFF	15	many	TRBV7-9	.	TRBJ1-4
TGCGCCAGCAGCCTACTGGGGTCTGCTAACACCGGGGAGCTGTTTTTT	CASSLLGSANTGELFF	16	.	TRBV5-1	.	TRBJ2-2
TGCAGCGTTGGCTCGGGGTTCTACGAGCAGTACTTC	CSVGSGFYEQYF	12	.	TRBV29-1	.	TRBJ2-7
TGTGCCATCCGGAGGGGGCCCAAAGCTCCCACAGATACGCAGTATTTT	CAIRRGPKAPTDTQYF	16	.	TRBV15	.	TRBJ2-3
TGTGCCAGCACCGATATCAGGGGCGGTAAAAACATTCAGTACTTC	CASTDIRGGKNIQYF	15	many	TRBV7-9	.	TRBJ2-4
TGCAGTGCTAGTGCGGGGGGGCTGGACGAGCAGTACTTC	CSASAGGLDEQYF	13	.	TRBV20-1	TRBD2	TRBJ2-7
TGTGCCAGCAGTTACTCTGACTCTAGCTCCTACGAGCAGTACTTC	CASSYSDSSSYEQYF	15	.	TRBV6-5	.	TRBJ2-7
TGTGCCAGCACCCCGGGTGGGGCCAACGTCCTGACTTTC	CASTPGGANVLTF	13	.	TRBV6-2/TRBV6-3	.	TRBJ2-6